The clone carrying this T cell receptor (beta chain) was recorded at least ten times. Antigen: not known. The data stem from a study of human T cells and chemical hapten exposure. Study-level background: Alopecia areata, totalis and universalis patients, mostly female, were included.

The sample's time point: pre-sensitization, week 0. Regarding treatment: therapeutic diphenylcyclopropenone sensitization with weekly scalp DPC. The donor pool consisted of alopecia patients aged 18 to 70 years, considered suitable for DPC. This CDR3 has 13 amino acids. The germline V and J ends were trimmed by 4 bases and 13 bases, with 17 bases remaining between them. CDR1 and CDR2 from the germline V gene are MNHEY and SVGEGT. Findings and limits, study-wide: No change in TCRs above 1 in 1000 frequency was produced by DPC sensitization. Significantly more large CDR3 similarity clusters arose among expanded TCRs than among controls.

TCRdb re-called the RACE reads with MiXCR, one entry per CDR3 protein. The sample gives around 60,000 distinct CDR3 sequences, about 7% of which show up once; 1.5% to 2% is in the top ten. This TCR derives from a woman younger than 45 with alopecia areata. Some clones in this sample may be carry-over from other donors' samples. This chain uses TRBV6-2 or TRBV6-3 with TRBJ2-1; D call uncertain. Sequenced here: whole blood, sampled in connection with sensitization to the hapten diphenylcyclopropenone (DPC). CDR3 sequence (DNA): TGTGCCAGCAGTTCCGCCGGCCTTCAAGGACAGTTCTTC. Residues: CASSSAGLQGQFF.